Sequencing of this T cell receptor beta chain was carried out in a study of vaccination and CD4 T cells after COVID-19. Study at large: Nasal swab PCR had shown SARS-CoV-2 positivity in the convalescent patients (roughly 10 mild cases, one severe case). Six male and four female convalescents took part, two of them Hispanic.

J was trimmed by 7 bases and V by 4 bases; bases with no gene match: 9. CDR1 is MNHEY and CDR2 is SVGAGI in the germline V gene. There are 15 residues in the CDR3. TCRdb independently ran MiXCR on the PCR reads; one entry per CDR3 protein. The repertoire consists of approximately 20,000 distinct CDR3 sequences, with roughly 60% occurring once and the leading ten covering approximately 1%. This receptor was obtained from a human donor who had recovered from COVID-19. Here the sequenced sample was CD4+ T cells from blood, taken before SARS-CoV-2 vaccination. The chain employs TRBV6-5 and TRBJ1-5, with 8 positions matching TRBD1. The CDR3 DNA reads TGTGCCAGCAGTTCGATGGACAGGGTCTCACAGCCCCAGCATTTT. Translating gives CASSSMDRVSQPQHF.